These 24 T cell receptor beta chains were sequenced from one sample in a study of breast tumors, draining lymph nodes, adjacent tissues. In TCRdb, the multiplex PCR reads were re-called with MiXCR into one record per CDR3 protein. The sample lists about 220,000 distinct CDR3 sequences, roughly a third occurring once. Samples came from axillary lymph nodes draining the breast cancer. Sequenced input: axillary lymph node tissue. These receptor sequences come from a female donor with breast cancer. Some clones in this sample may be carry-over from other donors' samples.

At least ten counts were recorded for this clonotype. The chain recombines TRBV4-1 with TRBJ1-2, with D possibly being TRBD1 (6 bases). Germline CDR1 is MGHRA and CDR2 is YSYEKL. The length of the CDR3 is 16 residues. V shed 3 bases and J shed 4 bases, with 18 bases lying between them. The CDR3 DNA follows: TGCGCCAGCAGCCATTCTCCGGGACAAAGTGTCTATGGCTACACCTTC. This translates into CASSHSPGQSVYGYTF.

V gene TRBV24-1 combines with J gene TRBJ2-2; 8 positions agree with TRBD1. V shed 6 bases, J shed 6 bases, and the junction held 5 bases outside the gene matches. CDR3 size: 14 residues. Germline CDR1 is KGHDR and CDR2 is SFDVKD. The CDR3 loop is CATSSSDRAGELFF. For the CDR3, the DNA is TGTGCCACCAGTAGCTCGGACAGGGCCGGGGAGCTGTTTTTT.

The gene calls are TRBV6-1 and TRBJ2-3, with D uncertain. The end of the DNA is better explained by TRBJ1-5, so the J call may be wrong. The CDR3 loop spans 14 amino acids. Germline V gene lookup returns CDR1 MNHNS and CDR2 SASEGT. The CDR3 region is CASSQMTEYQPQHF. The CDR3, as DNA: TGTGCCAGCAGTCAAATGACGGAGTATCAGCCCCAGCATTTT.

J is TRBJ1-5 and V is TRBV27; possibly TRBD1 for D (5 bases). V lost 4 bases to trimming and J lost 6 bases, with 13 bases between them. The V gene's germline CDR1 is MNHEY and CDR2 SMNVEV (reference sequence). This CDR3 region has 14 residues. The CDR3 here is CASSSGRVGQPQHF. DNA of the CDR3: TGTGCCAGCAGTTCCGGCAGGGTCGGTCAGCCCCAGCATTTT.

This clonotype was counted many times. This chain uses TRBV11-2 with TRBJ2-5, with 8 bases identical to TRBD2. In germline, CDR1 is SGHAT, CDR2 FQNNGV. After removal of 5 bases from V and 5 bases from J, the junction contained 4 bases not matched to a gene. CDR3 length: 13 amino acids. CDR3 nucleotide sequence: TGTGCCAGCAGCAGCGGGGGTGGGGAGACCCAGTACTTC. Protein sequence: CASSSGGGETQYF.

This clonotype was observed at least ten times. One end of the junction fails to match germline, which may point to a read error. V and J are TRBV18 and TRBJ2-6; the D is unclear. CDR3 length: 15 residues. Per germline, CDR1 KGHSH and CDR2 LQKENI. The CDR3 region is CASSPRPDGANVLTF. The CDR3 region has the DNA TGTGCCAGCTCGCCACGACCGGATGGGGCCAACGTCCTGACTTTC. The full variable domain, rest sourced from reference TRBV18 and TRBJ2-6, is NAGVMQNPRHLVRRRGQEARLRCSPMKGHSHVYWYRQLPEEGLKFMVYLQKENIIDESGMPKERFSAEFPKEGPSILRIQQVVRGDSAAYFCASSPRPDGANVLTFGAGSRLTVL.

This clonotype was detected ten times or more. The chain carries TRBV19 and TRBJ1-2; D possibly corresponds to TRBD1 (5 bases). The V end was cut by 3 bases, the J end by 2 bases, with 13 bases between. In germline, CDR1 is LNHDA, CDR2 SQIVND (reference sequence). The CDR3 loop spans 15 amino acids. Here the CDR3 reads CASSMAGYGNYGYTF. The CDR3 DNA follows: TGTGCCAGTAGTATGGCAGGGTATGGAAACTATGGCTACACCTTC.

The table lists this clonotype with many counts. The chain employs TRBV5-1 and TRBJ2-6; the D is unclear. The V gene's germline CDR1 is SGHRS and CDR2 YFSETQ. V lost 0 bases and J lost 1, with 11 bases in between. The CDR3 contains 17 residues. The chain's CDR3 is CASSLGQARSGANVLTF. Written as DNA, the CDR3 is TGCGCCAGCAGCTTGGGGCAGGCCAGGTCTGGGGCCAACGTCCTGACTTTC.

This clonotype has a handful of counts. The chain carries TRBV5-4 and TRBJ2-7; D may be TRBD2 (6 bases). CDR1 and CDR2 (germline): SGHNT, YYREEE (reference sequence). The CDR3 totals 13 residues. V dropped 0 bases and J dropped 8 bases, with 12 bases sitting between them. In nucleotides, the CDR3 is TGTGCCAGCAGCTTGGGTCGTAGCGGCAAGCAGTACTTC. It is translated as CASSLGRSGKQYF.

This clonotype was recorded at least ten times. The CDR3 DNA sequence: TGTGCCAGCAGCCTCCAGAACGCAGGACAGCCCCAGCATTTT. Protein product: CASSLQNAGQPQHF. This rearrangement joins TRBV7-9 to TRBJ1-5; D is unclear. Deletions cut 5 bases from V and 7 bases from J, with 15 bases between. Per the germline V gene, CDR1 is SEHNR and CDR2 is FQNEAQ (reference sequence). The CDR3 totals 14 residues. Combining the CDR3 with reference TRBV7-9 and TRBJ1-5 gives the whole variable domain DTGVSQNPRHKITKRGQNVTFRCDPISEHNRLYWYRQTLGQGPEFLTYFQNEAQLEKSRLLSDRFSAERPKGSFSTLEIQRTEQGDSAMYLCASSLQNAGQPQHFGDGTRLSIL.

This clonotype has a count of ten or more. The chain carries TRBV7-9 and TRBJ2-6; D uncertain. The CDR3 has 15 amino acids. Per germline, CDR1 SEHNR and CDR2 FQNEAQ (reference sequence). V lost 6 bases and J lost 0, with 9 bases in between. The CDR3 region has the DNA TGTGCCAGCAGGCTCCTGGGCTCTGGGGCCAACGTCCTGACTTTC. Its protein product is CASRLLGSGANVLTF.

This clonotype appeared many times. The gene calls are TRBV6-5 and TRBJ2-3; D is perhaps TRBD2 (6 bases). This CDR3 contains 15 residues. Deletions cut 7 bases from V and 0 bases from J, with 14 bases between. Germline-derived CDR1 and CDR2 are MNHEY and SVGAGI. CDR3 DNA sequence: TGTGCCAGCACGACCGGGGGTCTGAGCACAGATACGCAGTATTTT. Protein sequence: CASTTGGLSTDTQYF.

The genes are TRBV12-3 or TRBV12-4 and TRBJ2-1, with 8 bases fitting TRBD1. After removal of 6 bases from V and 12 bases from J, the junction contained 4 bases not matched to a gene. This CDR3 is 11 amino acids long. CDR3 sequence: CASSPGTGQFF. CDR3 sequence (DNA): TGTGCCAGCAGCCCCGGGACAGGGCAGTTCTTC.

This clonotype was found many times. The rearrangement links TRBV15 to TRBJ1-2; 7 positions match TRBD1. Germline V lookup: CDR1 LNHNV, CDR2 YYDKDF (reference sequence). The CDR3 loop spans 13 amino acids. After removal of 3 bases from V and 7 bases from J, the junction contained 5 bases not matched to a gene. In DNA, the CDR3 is TGTGCCACCAGCAGCCTTGGGACAGTTGGCTACACCTTC. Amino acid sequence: CATSSLGTVGYTF.

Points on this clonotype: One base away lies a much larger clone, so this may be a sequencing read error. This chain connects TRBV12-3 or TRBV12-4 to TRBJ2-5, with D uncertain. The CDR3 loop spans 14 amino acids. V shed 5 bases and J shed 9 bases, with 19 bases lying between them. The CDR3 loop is CASSHIGILGAQYF. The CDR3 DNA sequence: TGTGCCAGCAGTCACATTGGAATCCTCGGAGCCCAGTACTTC.

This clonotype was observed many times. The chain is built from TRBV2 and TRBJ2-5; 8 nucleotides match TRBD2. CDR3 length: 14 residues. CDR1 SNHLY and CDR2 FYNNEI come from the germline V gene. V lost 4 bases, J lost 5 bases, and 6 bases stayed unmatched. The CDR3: CASSARQRGETQYF. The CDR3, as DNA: TGTGCCAGCAGTGCCCGACAGCGGGGGGAGACCCAGTACTTC.

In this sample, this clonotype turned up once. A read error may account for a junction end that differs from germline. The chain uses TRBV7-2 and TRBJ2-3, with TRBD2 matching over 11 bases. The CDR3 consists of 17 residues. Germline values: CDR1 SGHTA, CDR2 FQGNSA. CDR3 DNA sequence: TGTACCAGCAGCTTAGTCGCTAGCGGGGGGTTCACAGATCCGCAGTATTTT. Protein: CTSSLVASGGFTDPQYF.

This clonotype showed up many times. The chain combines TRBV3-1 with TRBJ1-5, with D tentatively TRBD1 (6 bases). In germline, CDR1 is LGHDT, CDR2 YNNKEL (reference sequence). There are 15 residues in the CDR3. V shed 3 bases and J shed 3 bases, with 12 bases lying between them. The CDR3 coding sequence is TGTGCCAGCAGCCACGGAAGGGGGAACAATCAGCCCCAGCATTTT. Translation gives CASSHGRGNNQPQHF.

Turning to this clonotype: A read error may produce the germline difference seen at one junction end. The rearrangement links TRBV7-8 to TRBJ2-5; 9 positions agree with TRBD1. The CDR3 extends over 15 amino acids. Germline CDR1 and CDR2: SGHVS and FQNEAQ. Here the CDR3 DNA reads TGTGCCAGCAGGGACAGGGGATGGGGGGGAGAGACCCAGCACTTC. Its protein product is CASRDRGWGGETQHF.

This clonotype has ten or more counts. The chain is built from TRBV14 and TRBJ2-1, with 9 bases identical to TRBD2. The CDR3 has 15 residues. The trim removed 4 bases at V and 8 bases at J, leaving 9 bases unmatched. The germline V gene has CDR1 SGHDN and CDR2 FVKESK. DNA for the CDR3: TGTGCCAGCAGCCGACGCGGGGGGGCCAGGGATGAGCAGTTCTTC. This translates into CASSRRGGARDEQFF.

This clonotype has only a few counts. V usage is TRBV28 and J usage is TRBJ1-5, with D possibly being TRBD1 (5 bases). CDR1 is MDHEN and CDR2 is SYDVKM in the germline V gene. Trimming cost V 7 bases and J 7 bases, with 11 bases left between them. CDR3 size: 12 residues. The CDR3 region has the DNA TGTGCCAGCAAGAGCAGGGTCCAGCCCCAGCATTTT. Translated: CASKSRVQPQHF.

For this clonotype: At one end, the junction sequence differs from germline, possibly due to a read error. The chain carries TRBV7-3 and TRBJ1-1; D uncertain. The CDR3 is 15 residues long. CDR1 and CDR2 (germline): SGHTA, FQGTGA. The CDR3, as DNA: TGTGCCAGCAGCGTAGTGGGGTCCTCGAACACTGAAGCTCTCTTT. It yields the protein CASSVVGSSNTEALF.

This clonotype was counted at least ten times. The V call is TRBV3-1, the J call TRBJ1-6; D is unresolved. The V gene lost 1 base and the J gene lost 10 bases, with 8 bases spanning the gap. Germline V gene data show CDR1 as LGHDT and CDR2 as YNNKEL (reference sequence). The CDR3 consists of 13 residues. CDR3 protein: CASSQVHSSPLHF. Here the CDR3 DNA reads TGTGCCAGCAGCCAAGTACACAGCTCACCCCTCCACTTT.

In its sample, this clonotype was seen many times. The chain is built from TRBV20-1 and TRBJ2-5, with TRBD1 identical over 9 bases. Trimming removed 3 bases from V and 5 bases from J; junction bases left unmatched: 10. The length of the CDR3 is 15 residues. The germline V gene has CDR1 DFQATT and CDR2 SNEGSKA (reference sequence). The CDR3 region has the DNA TGCAGTGCTAGGGATGGACAGGGGCGCGGGGAGACCCAGTACTTC. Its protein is CSARDGQGRGETQYF.